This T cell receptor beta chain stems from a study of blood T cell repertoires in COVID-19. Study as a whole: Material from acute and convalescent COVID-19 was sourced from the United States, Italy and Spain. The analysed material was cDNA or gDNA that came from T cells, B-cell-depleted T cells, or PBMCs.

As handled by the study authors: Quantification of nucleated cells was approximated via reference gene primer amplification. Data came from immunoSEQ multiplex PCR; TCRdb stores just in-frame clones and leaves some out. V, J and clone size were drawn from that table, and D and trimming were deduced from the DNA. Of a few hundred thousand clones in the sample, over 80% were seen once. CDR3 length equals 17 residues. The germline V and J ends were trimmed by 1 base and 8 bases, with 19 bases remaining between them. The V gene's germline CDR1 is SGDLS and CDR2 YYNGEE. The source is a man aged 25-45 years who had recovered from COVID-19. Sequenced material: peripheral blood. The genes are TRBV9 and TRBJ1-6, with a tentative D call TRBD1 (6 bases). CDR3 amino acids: CASSVTGFGGLDSPLHF. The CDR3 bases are TGTGCCAGCAGCGTAACAGGGTTCGGTGGATTAGATTCACCCCTCCACTTT.